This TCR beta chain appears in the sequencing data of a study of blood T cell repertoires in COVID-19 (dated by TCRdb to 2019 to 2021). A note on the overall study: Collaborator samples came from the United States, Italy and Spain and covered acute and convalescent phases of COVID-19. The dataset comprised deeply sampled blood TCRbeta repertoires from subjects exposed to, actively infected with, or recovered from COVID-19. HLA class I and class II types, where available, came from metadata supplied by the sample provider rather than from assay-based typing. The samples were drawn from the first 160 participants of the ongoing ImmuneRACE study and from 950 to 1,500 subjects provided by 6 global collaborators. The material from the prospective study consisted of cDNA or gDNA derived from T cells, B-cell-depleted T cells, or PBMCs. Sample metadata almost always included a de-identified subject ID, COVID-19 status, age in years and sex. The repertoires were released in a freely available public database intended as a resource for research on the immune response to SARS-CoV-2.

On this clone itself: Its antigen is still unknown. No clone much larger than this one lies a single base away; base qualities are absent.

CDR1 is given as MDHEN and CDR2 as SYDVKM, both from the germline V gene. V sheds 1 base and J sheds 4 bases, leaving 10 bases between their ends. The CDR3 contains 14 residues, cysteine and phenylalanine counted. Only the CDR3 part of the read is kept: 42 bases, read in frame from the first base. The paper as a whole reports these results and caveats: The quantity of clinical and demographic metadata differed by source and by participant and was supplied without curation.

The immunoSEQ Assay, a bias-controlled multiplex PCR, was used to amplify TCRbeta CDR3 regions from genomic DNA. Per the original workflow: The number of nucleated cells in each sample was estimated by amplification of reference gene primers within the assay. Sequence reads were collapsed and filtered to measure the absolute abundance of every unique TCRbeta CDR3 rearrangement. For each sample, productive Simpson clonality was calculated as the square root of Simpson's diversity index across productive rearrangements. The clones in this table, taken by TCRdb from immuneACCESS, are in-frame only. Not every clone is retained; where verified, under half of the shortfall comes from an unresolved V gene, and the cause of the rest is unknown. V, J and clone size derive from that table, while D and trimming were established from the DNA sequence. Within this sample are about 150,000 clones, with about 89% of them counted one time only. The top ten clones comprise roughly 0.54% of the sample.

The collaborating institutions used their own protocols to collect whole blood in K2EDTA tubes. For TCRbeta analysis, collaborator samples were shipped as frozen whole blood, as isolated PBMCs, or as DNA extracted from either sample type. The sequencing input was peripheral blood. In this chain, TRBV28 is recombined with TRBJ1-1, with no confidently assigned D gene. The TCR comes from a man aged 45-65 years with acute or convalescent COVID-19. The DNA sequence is TGTGCCAGCAGTTTATCCCGGGGTAGCACTGAAGCTTTCTTT. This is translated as CASSLSRGSTEAFF. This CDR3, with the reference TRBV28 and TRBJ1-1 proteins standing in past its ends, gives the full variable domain DVKVTQSSRYLVKRTGEKVFLECVQDMDHENMFWYRQDPGLGLRLIYFSYDVKMKEKGDIPEGYSVSREKKERFSLILESASTNQTSMYLCASSLSRGSTEAFFGQGTRLTVV.